The 24 T cell receptor beta chains below come from one sample, sequenced in a study of blood T cell repertoires in COVID-19 (dated by TCRdb to 2019 to 2021). Libraries were made using the immunoSEQ multiplex PCR assay. TCRdb stores this immuneACCESS table with in-frame sequences only. Part of the clones is absent; in the studies checked, under half of the shortfall reflects unresolved V genes, and no reason is known for the rest. The sample table shows fewer than 200,000 clones, and around 80% are seen once. The ten largest clones capture 3.5% to 4% of the sample. Sequenced: PBMCs or T cells enriched from blood (not recorded which). Receptors originate from a woman between 45 and 60 years old in a cohort exposed to, infected with or recovered from COVID-19 (not recorded which).

This rearrangement joins TRBV12-3 or TRBV12-4 to TRBJ2-1, with D perhaps matching TRBD2 (7 bases). V lost 9 bases and J lost 10, with 13 bases in between. The CDR3 sequence is 11 residues long. The CDR3 loop reads CASAGAYEQFF. The CDR3 DNA reads TGTGCCAGTGCGGGGGCCTACGAGCAGTTCTTC.

The J gene is TRBJ1-6, the V gene TRBV5-6; D remains ambiguous. The CDR3 loop spans 14 amino acids. Trimming cost V 2 bases and J 8 bases, with 11 bases left between them. From germline, CDR1 is SGHDT and CDR2 YYEEEE. CDR3 nucleotide sequence: TGTGCCAGCAGCTTAAATGGAGCCTATTCACCCCTCCACTTT. Amino acids: CASSLNGAYSPLHF.

This chain uses TRBV4-3 with TRBJ2-3, with 9 nucleotides matching TRBD2. CDR3 length: 17 amino acids. CDR1 is LGHNA, CDR2 YSLEER, per germline. J was trimmed by 2 bases and V by 0 bases; bases with no gene match: 6. CDR3 protein: CASSQDKTSGYTDTQYF. The CDR3 region has the DNA TGCGCCAGCAGCCAAGATAAGACTAGCGGATACACAGATACGCAGTATTTT.

This chain uses TRBV16 with TRBJ2-7; TRBD1 aligns across 7 bases. This CDR3 is built from 20 residues. With V trimmed by 2 bases and J by 0 bases, 19 bases remained unmatched. Germline CDR1 is KGHSY and CDR2 is FQNENV. CDR3 nucleotides: TGTGCCAGCAGCCAACTGGGGACAGAAAAAGGAGGTTCCCCCTCCTACGAGCAGTACTTC. Translated, it gives CASSQLGTEKGGSPSYEQYF.

V usage is TRBV18 and J usage is TRBJ2-6; tentatively, D is TRBD2 (6 bases). Per germline, CDR1 KGHSH and CDR2 LQKENI. The CDR3 runs 18 residues. V was trimmed by 3 bases and J by 0 bases, leaving 15 bases between them. DNA of the CDR3: TGTGCCAGCTCACCGGCGGGGAGAGCCCCCTCTGGGGCCAACGTCCTGACTTTC. It specifies CASSPAGRAPSGANVLTF.

V usage is TRBV28 and J usage is TRBJ1-2; D is undetermined. The V gene's germline CDR1 is MDHEN and CDR2 SYDVKM. Trimming removed 2 bases from V and 4 bases from J, with 14 bases in between. The CDR3 has 15 amino acids. This CDR3 is CASSLPPQRGYGYTF. The CDR3 DNA reads as TGTGCCAGCAGTTTACCCCCCCAGCGGGGCTATGGCTACACCTTC.

The chain links TRBV7-3 to TRBJ2-3; no clear D. Trimming pared 4 bases from V and 11 bases from J, leaving 13 bases between. The CDR3 has 12 residues. The germline V gene encodes CDR1 SGHTA and CDR2 FQGTGA. As DNA, the CDR3 is TGTGCCAGCAGCTCTCGACACACCATGCAGTATTTT. Its protein product is CASSSRHTMQYF.

This sequence joins TRBV6-5 and TRBJ2-5; 8 bases agree with TRBD2. V lost 0 bases, J lost 2 bases, and 5 bases stayed unmatched. Per the germline V gene, CDR1 is MNHEY and CDR2 is SVGAGI. The length of the CDR3 is 16 residues. CDR3 sequence reads: CASSYSRRGVQETQYF. CDR3 nucleotides: TGTGCCAGCAGTTACTCACGGCGGGGGGTTCAAGAGACCCAGTACTTC.

The chain uses TRBV27 and TRBJ2-7, with no clear D. The V gene lost 3 bases and the J gene lost 0 bases, with 12 bases spanning the gap. This CDR3 region has 15 residues. Per germline, CDR1 MNHEY and CDR2 SMNVEV (reference sequence). The CDR3 reads CASSFSQSSSYEQYF. The CDR3 DNA follows: TGTGCCAGCAGTTTTTCGCAGTCCAGCTCCTACGAGCAGTACTTC.

This clone was picked up one time. V gene TRBV9 combines with J gene TRBJ2-3; no reliable D call. Trimming took off 0 bases at V and 10 bases at J, with 12 bases between the two ends. The CDR3 spans 13 residues. In germline, CDR1 is SGDLS, CDR2 YYNGEE. The CDR3: CASSVVVGVAQYF. DNA for the CDR3: TGTGCCAGCAGCGTAGTAGTGGGCGTAGCGCAGTATTTT. Looking up the rest from reference TRBV9 and TRBJ2-3 gives the full variable domain: DSGVTQTPKHLITATGQRVTLRCSPRSGDLSVYWYQQSLDQGLQFLIQYYNGEERAKGNILERFSAQQFPDLHSELNLSSLELGDSALYFCASSVVVGVAQYFGPGTRLTVL.

This clone was seen more than once but under ten times. The chain recombines TRBV19 with TRBJ1-4; 9 bases line up with TRBD1. Per the germline V gene, CDR1 is LNHDA and CDR2 is SQIVND (reference sequence). Unmatched junction bases numbered 6, after V lost 11 bases and J lost 5 bases. The CDR3 covers 13 residues. The CDR3 sequence is CAAGTGRNEKLFF. The DNA for the CDR3 is TGTGCCGCCGGGACAGGGCGGAATGAAAAACTGTTTTTT.

The chain is built from TRBV5-4 and TRBJ2-1; 9 nucleotides align to TRBD2. Germline V gives CDR1 SGHNT, CDR2 YYREEE (reference sequence). J gave up 5 bases and V 5 bases, and 11 bases lay outside the gene matches. The CDR3 contains 16 residues. The DNA of the CDR3 is TGTGCCAGCAGTACGTCTAGCGGGATGAGGGACAATGAGCAGTTCTTC. This encodes CASSTSSGMRDNEQFF.

This chain connects TRBV28 to TRBJ1-6; D uncertain. The CDR3 runs to 15 residues. Trimming took 3 bases from V and 4 from J, leaving 10 bases between them. Germline values: CDR1 MDHEN, CDR2 SYDVKM. The CDR3 loop is CASSLGRLYNSPLHF. The CDR3, as DNA: TGTGCCAGCAGTTTGGGCAGGCTTTATAATTCACCCCTCCACTTT.

The gene calls are TRBV19 and TRBJ1-5; tentatively, D is TRBD1 (6 bases). CDR1 is LNHDA, CDR2 SQIVND, per germline (reference sequence). The length of the CDR3 is 16 residues. V was clipped by 4 bases and J by 6 bases, with 19 bases between them. CDR3 bases: TGTGCCAGTAGTAACCTCATAAAGGGGGTGTCTCAGCCCCAGCATTTT. It translates to CASSNLIKGVSQPQHF. The full variable domain, its missing parts supplied by reference TRBV19 and TRBJ1-5, is DGGITQSPKYLFRKEGQNVTLSCEQNLNHDAMYWYRQDPGQGLRLIYYSQIVNDFQKGDIAEGYSVSREKKESFPLTVTSAQKNPTAFYLCASSNLIKGVSQPQHFGDGTRLSIL.

In this sample, this clone turned up a few times. The chain is built from TRBV25-1 and TRBJ1-6; 11 nucleotides align to TRBD1. Germline V CDR1 and CDR2: MGHDK, SYGVNS. V lost 8 bases and J lost 10; bases outside the gene matches: 4. There are 13 residues in the CDR3. Here the CDR3 DNA reads TGTGCCAGCGGCGGGACAGGGGGATCACCCCTCCACTTT. This gives the protein CASGGTGGSPLHF.

The CDR3 region has the DNA TGTGCCACCGAGGCTAGCGGTACAAAGCAGTTCTTC. Translation gives CATEASGTKQFF. The rearrangement joins TRBV15 to TRBJ2-1; 7 nucleotides line up with TRBD2. The CDR3 is made up of 12 amino acids. Germline lookup yields CDR1 LNHNV and CDR2 YYDKDF (reference sequence). The junction had 9 bases not matched to a gene; V was cut back by 8 bases and J by 11 bases.

In DNA, the CDR3 is TGCGCCAGCAGCCAAGCCAGGACAGGCTCCCTGGGGACAGATACGCAGTATTTT. This gives the protein CASSQARTGSLGTDTQYF. This chain links TRBV4-1 with TRBJ2-3; TRBD1 agrees at 7 bases. This CDR3 spans 18 amino acids. CDR1 is MGHRA, CDR2 YSYEKL, per germline. The V and J ends lost 1 base and 3 bases, in that order; junction bases with no gene match: 13.

The chain couples TRBV11-3 to TRBJ2-1; 8 nucleotides line up with TRBD2. The CDR3 runs 17 residues. Germline V gene sequence: CDR1 SGHNT, CDR2 YENEEA. V trimming: 1 base; J trimming: 4 bases; junction bases outside the gene matches: 9. The CDR3 nucleotides are TGTGCCAGCAGCTTAGCGAGAGCGGCTAGCGGGTACAATGAGCAGTTCTTC. Translation: CASSLARAASGYNEQFF.

This chain links TRBV4-3 with TRBJ1-2; D unclear. This CDR3 has 15 amino acids. Deletions cut 1 base from V and 0 bases from J, with 9 bases between. CDR1 is LGHNA and CDR2 is YSLEER in the germline V gene. The CDR3 sequence: CASSQGSGANYGYTF. For the CDR3, the DNA is TGCGCCAGCAGCCAAGGCTCGGGAGCTAACTATGGCTACACCTTC.

The gene calls are TRBV20-1 and TRBJ1-4, with D unclear. Trimming pared 3 bases from V and 4 bases from J, leaving 24 bases between. The CDR3 consists of 18 residues. CDR1 is DFQATT, CDR2 SNEGSKA, per germline (reference sequence). The CDR3 DNA is TGCAGTGCTAGTCCCTTTGACATCCCCTCAAGCCGTAATGAAAAACTGTTTTTT. Amino acids: CSASPFDIPSSRNEKLFF.

Here the CDR3 reads CASSAQGTGDNTGELFF. The CDR3 DNA is TGTGCCAGCAGTGCTCAAGGGACAGGGGATAACACCGGGGAGCTGTTTTTT. The chain has TRBV28 and TRBJ2-2, with 10 nucleotides matching TRBD1. V was pared by 5 bases and J by 2 bases, with 8 bases of the junction left unmatched. The CDR3 spans 17 residues. Germline CDR1 is MDHEN and CDR2 is SYDVKM.

In this sample, this clone turned up a few times. The chain is built from TRBV9 and TRBJ2-5; 9 bases agree with TRBD2. The CDR3 has 18 residues. Germline values: CDR1 SGDLS, CDR2 YYNGEE. V shed 3 bases, J shed 1 base, and the junction held 13 bases outside the gene matches. The CDR3 DNA reads TGTGCCAGCAGCGACCGGGGGAGAGCGGGGGGTCTCCAAGAGACCCAGTACTTC. This encodes CASSDRGRAGGLQETQYF.

This chain uses TRBV9 with TRBJ2-1, with TRBD2 matching 11 bases. Germline CDR1 is SGDLS and CDR2 is YYNGEE. The CDR3 contains 15 residues. After removal of 3 bases from V and 11 bases from J, the junction contained 10 bases not matched to a gene. CDR3 nucleotides: TGTGCCAGCAGCGCAGAAGGGACTAGCGGCAGAAAGCAGTTCTTC. Amino acid sequence: CASSAEGTSGRKQFF.

The chain carries TRBV28 and TRBJ1-5, with D unresolved. Germline V CDR1 and CDR2: MDHEN, SYDVKM. V dropped 5 bases and J dropped 2 bases, with 16 bases sitting between them. The CDR3 contains 16 residues. CDR3 DNA: TGTGCCAGCAGTCCCCTGAGAGTACGTGGCAATCAGCCCCAGCATTTT. Encoded protein: CASSPLRVRGNQPQHF.